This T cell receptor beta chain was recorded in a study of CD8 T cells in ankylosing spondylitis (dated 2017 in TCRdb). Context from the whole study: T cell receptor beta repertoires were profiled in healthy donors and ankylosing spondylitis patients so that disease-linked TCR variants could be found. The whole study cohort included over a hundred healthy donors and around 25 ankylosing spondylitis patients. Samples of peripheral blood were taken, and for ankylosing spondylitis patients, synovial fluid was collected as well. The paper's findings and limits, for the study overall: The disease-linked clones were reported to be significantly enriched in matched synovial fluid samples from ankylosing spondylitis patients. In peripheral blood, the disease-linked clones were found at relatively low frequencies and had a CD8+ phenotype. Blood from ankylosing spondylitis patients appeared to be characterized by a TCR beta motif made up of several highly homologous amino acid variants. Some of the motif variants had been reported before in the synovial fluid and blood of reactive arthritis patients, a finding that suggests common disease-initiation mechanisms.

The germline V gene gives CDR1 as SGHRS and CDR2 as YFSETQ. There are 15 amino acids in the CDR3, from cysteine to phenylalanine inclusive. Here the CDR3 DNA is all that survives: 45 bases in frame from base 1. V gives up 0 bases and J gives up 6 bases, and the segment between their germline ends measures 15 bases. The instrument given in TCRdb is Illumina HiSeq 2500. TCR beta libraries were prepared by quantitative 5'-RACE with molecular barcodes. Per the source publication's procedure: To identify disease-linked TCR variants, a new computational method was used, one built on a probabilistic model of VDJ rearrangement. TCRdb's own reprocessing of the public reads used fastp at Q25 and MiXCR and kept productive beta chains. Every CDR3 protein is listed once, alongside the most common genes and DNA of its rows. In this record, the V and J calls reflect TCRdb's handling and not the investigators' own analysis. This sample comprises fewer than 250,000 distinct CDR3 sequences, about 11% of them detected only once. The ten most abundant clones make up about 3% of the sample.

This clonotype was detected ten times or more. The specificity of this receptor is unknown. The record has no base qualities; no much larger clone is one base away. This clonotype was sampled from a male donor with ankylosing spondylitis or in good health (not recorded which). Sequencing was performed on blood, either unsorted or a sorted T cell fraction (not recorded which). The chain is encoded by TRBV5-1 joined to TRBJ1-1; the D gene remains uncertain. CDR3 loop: CASSLVPGNNAEAFF. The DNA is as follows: TGCGCCAGCAGCTTGGTCCCCGGTAATAACGCTGAAGCTTTCTTT.